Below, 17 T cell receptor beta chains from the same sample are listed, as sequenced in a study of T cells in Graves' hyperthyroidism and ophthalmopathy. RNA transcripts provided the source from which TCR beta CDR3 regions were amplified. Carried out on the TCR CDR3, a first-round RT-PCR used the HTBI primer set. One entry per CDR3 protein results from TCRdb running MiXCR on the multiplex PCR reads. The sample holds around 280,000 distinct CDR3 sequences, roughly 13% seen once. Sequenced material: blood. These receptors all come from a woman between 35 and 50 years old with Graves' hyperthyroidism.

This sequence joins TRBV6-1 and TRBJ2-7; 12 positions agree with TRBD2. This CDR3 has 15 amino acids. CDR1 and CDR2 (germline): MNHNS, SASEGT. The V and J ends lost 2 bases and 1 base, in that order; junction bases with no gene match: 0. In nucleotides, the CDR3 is TGTGCCAGCAGTGAAACTAGCGGGAGGTCCTACGAGCAGTACTTC. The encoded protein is CASSETSGRSYEQYF.

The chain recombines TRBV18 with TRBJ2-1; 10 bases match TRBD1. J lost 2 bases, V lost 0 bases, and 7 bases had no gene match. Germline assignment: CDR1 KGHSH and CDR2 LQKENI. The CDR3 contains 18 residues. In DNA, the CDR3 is TGTGCCAGCTCACCACCCTCCGGACAGGGGGGAACCTACAATGAGCAGTTCTTC. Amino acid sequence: CASSPPSGQGGTYNEQFF.

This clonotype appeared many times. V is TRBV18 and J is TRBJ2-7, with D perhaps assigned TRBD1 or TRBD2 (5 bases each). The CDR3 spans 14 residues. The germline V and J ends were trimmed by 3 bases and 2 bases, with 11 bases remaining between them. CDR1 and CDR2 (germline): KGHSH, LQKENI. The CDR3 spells CASSPRPGPYEQYF. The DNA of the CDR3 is TGTGCCAGCTCACCGCGACCGGGGCCCTACGAGCAGTACTTC.

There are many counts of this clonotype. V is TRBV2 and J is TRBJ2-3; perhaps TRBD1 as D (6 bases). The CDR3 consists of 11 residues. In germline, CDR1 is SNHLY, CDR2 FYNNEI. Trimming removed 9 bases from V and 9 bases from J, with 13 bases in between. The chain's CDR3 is CARTTGKTQYF. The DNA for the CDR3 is TGTGCCAGAACCACAGGGAAGACGCAGTATTTT.

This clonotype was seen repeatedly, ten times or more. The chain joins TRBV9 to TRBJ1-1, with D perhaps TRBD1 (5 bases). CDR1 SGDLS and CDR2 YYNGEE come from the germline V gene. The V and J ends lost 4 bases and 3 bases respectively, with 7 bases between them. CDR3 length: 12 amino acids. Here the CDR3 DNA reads TGTGCCAGCAGCTCGGGACACACTGAAGCTTTCTTT. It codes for CASSSGHTEAFF.

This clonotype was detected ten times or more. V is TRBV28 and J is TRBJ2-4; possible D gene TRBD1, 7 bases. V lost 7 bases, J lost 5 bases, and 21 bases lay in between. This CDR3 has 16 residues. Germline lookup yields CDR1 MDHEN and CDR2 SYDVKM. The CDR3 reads CASTHLGQAGQNIQYF. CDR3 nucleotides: TGTGCCAGCACTCACCTCGGACAGGCGGGGCAAAACATTCAGTACTTC.

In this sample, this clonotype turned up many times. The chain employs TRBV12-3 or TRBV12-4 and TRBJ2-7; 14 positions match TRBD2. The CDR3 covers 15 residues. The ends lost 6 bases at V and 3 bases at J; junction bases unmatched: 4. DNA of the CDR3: TGTGCCAGCAGATCCGGGACTAGCGGGGGCTACGAGCAGTACTTC. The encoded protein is CASRSGTSGGYEQYF.

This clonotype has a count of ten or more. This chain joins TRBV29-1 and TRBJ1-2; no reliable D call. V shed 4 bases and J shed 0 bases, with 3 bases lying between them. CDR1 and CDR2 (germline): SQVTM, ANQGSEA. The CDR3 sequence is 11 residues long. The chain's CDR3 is CSVATNYGYTF. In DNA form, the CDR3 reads TGCAGCGTTGCCACTAACTATGGCTACACCTTC.

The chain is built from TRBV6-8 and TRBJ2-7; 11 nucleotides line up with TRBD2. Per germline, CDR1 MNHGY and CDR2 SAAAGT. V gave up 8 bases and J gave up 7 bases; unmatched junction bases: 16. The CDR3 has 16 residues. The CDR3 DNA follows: TGTGCCAGCGGATACAGGGGGGCTAGCGGGAGGAGGGAGCAGTACTTC. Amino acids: CASGYRGASGRREQYF.

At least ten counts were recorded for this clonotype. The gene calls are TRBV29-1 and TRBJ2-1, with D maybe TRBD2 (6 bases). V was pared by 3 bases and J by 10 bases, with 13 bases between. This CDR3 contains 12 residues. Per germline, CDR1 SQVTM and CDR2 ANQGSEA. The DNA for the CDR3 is TGCAGCGTTGAGGGCTTAGCGGACGAGCAGTTCTTC. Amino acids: CSVEGLADEQFF.

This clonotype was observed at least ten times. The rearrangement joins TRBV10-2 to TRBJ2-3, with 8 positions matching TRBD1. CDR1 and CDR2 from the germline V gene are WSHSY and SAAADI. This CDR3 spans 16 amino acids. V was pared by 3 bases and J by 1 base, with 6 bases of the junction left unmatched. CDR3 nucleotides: TGCGCCAGCAGTGAAAAAGGACAGGGTCGCACAGATACGCAGTATTTT. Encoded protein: CASSEKGQGRTDTQYF.

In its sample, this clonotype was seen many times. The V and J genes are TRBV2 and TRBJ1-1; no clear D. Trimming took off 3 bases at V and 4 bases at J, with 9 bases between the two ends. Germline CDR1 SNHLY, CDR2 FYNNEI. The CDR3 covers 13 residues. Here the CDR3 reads CASSDRGFTEAFF. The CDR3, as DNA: TGTGCCAGCAGTGATCGGGGTTTCACTGAAGCTTTCTTT.

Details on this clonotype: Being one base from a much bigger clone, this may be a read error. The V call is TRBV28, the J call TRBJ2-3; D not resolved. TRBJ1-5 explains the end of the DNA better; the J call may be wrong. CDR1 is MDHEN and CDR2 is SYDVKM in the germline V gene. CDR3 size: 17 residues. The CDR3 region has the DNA TGTGCCAGCAGAAACCAGTTAGCGGGATCTAGCACAGATACGCAGCATTTT. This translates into CASRNQLAGSSTDTQHF.

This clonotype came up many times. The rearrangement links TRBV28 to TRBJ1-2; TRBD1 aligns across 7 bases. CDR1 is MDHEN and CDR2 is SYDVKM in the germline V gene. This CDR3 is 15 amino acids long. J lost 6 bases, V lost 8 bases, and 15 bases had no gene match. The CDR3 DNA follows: TGTGCCAGCTTCAAAGGCTTAGGGACAGAAGATGGCTACACCTTC. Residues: CASFKGLGTEDGYTF.

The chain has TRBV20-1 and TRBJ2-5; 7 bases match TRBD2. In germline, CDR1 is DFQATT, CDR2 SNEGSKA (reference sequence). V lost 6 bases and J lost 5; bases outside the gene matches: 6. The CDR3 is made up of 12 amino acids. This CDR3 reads CSAQTGGETQYF. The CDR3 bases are TGCAGTGCCCAGACCGGGGGGGAGACCCAGTACTTC.

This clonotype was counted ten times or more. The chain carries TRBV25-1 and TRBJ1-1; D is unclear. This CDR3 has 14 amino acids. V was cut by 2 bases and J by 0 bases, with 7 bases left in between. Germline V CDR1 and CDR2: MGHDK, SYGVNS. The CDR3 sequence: CASSEDSLNTEAFF. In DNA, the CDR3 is TGTGCCAGCAGTGAAGACTCGTTGAACACTGAAGCTTTCTTT.

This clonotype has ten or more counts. The CDR3 loop reads CASRSGVSSYEQYF. CDR3 coding DNA: TGTGCCTCCCGGAGCGGGGTTAGCTCCTACGAGCAGTACTTC. The chain employs TRBV28 and TRBJ2-7; 7 nucleotides line up with TRBD2. The CDR3 extends over 14 amino acids. V was clipped by 11 bases and J by 0 bases; unmatched bases: 10. The germline V gene encodes CDR1 MDHEN and CDR2 SYDVKM.